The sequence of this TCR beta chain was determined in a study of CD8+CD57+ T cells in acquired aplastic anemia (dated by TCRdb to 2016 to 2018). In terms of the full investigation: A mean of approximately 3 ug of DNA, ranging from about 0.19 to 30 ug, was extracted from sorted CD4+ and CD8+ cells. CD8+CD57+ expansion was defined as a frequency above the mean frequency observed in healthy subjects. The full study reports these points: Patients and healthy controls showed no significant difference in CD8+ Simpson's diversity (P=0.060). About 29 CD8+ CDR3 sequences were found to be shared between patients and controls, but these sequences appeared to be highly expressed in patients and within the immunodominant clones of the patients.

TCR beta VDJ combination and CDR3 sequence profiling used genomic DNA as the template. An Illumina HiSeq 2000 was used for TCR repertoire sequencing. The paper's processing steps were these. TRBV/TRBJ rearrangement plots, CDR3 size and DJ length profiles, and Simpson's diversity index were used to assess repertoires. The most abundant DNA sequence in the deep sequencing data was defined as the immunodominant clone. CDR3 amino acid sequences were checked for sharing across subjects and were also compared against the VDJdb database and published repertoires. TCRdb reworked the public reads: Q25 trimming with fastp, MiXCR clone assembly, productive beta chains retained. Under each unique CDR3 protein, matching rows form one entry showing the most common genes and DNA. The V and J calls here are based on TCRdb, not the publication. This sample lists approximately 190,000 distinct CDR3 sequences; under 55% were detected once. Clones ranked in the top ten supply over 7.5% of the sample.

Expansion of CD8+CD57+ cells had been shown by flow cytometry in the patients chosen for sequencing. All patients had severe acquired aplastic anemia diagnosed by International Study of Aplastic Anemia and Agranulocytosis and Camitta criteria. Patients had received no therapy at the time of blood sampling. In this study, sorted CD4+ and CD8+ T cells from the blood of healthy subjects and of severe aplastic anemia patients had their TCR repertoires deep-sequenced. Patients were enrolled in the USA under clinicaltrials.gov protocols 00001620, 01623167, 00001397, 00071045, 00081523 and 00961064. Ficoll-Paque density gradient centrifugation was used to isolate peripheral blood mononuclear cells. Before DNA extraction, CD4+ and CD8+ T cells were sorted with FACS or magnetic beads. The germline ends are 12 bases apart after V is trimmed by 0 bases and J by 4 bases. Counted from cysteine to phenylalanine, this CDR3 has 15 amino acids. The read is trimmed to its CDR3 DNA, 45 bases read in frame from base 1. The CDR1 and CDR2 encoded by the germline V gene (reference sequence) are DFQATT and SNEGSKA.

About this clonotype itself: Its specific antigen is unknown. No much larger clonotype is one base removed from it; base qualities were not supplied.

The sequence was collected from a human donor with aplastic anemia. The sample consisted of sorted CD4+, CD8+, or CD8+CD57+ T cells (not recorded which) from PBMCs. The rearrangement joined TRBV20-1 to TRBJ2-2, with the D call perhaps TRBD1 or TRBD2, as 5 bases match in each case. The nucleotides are TGCAGTGCTAGAGATTGGGCAGGGACCACCGGGGAGCTGTTTTTT. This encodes CSARDWAGTTGELFF.